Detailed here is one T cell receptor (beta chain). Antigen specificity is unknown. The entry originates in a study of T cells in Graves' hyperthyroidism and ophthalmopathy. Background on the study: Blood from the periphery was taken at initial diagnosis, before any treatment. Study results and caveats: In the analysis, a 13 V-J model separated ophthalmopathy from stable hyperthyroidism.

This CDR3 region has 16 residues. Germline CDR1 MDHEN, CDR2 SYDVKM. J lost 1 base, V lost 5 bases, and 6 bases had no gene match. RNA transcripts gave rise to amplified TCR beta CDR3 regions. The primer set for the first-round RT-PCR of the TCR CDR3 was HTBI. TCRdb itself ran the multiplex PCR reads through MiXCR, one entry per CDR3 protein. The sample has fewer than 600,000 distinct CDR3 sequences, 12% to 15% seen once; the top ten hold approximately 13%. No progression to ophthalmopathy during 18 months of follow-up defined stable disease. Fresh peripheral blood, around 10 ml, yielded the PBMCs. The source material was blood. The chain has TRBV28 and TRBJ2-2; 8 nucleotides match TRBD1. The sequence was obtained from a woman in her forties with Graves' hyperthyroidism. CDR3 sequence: CASSPWGTGNTGELFF. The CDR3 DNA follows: TGTGCCAGCAGTCCCTGGGGGACAGGGAACACCGGGGAGCTGTTTTTT.